This TCR beta chain was recovered during a study of blood T cell repertoires in COVID-19. Study overall: The United States, Italy and Spain supplied acute and convalescent COVID-19 samples. Sample material is recorded as cDNA or gDNA derived from T cells, B-cell-depleted T cells, or PBMCs.

Per the study methods: Scientists estimated how many nucleated cells there were by amplifying reference gene primers. Here immunoSEQ multiplex PCR was the method, and the copy in TCRdb shows in-frame clones only, minus some. V and J calls and clone size are given by that table; D and trimming were obtained from the DNA. The table records 250,000 or so clones, about 90% of them present only once. Per germline, CDR1 DFQATT and CDR2 SNEGSKA (reference sequence). The CDR3 has 11 residues. The V end lost 5 bases, the J end lost 3 bases, and 8 bases lay between the germline ends. The chain recombines TRBV20-1 with TRBJ2-7; tentatively, D is TRBD1 (6 bases). Source material: peripheral blood. The TCR sequence derives from a woman aged 40-49 years who had recovered from COVID-19. CDR3 bases: TGCAGTGCTCGGGACAACTACGAGCAGTACTTC. Residues: CSARDNYEQYF.